A selection of T cell receptor beta chains follows, all from one sample in a study of blood T cell repertoires in COVID-19. Repertoires were generated with immunoSEQ multiplex PCR, while TCRdb's copy carries only in-frame clones and drops some. The repertoire includes about 82,000 clones, just under 80% of them detected once, and approximately 40% sits in the top ten. The sample was peripheral blood. The receptors were gathered from a man aged 55 to 70 with COVID-19, enrolled during active disease. Both conserved end residues are part of each CDR3. Rows may omit the clone size; those that give it use once, few, many or a size class.

j_gene,abundance,v_gene,CDR3aa
TRBJ1-5,-,TRBV3-1/TRBV3-2,CASSPGPNQPQHF
TRBJ2-1,-,TRBV7-2,CASSSGDRGLYNEQFF
TRBJ2-2,-,TRBV11-3,CASSLSREASGRTNTGELFF
TRBJ2-6,-,TRBV7-9,CASSPGTLGANVLTF
TRBJ1-1,-,TRBV7-2,CASSYYTATEAFF
TRBJ2-2,-,TRBV2,CASWDTKTGELFF
TRBJ2-7,-,TRBV7-2,CASSPRPGKAYEQYF
TRBJ2-3,-,TRBV5-1,CASSLGMADTQYF
TRBJ2-6,-,TRBV3-1/TRBV3-2,CASSRRQGSISGANVLTF
TRBJ2-7,-,TRBV14,CASSQDHLAGEYEQYF
TRBJ1-1,-,TRBV6-5,CASSRQGNTEAFF
TRBJ2-1,-,TRBV10-3,CAISEAGGPVDEQFF
TRBJ1-1,-,TRBV27,CASSFQRGAGGIPEAFF
TRBJ2-7,-,TRBV2,CASATGPDEQYF
TRBJ1-2,-,TRBV18,CASSHPGTVNYGYTF
TRBJ1-2,few,TRBV30,CAWSPTGNYGYTF
TRBJ1-1,-,TRBV6-5,CASQLSTGANTEAFF
TRBJ2-7,-,TRBV29-1,CSVSGTGSYEQYF
TRBJ1-1,-,TRBV11-2,CASSLVGGIEEAFF
TRBJ2-3,-,TRBV21-1,CASSRTGPPDTQYF
TRBJ2-1,-,TRBV4-2,CASSYGLYNEQFF
TRBJ2-1,-,TRBV7-6,CASSLVGEQFF
TRBJ2-3,-,TRBV14,CASSQQGAKTDTQYF
TRBJ2-5,-,TRBV5-1,CASSQRGAQETQYF
TRBJ2-1,-,TRBV4-3,CASSQEGGAYNEQFF
TRBJ2-7,-,TRBV18,CASSLGQVTYEQYF
TRBJ1-2,-,TRBV4-3,CASSQERQVYGYTF
TRBJ1-2,-,TRBV25-1,CASSDRVVDYGYTF
TRBJ1-1,-,TRBV9,CASSGSQGLYMNTEAFF
TRBJ2-7,-,TRBV12-3/TRBV12-4,CASSTLTSAEQYF
TRBJ1-4,few,TRBV19,CASSPLITNEKLFF
TRBJ1-6,-,TRBV15,CATSRVASDSPLHF
TRBJ2-4,-,TRBV7-2,CASSLALAKNIQYF
TRBJ2-3,once,TRBV24-1,CATSEGTGGGDTQYF
TRBJ2-1,-,TRBV2,CASRGSGDNEQFF